The clone carrying this T cell receptor beta chain appeared a few times. The antigen is unknown. Vbeta (60) and Jbeta (13) primers were used in the PCR. The table came from immunoSEQ multiplex PCR; TCRdb's copy has only in-frame clones and leaves some out. Altogether under 200,000 clones are present, 78% being singletons, with the ten largest covering around 5.9%. The ends were cut back, 4 bases at V and 6 bases at J, with 13 bases in the middle. Germline V CDR1 and CDR2: SGHRS, YFSETQ. This CDR3 contains 13 residues. At sampling all donors were nominally healthy, likely with unrecorded immune exposures. This sample stems from a study of cytomegalovirus exposure and HLA in healthy donors. Looking at the study overall: An earlier analysis found 110 million or so unique TCR beta sequences from approximately 190 million T cells.

The study, taken as a whole, reports: Using a false discovery rate of 0.05, a later analysis showed that fewer than 20,000 TCR beta sequences were associated with HLA alleles.

This chain connects TRBV5-1 to TRBJ2-5; D is possibly TRBD2 (7 bases). Sequencing was performed on PBMCs. This receptor was taken from a woman in her 30s in good health and CMV-seropositive. The CDR3: CASSLEGGKTQYF. CDR3 bases: TGCGCCAGCAGCCTTGAGGGGGGGAAGACCCAGTACTTC.